Below, 10 T cell receptor beta chains from the same sample are listed, as sequenced in a study of blood T cell repertoires in COVID-19. Clones were sequenced by immunoSEQ multiplex PCR, and TCRdb holds only the in-frame ones, with some missing. The sample includes fewer than 350,000 clones, 90% of them seen just once. Sequencing was done on a sample of PBMCs or T cells enriched from blood (not recorded which). These receptors were taken from a woman aged 18-29 years with acute COVID-19.

V is TRBV19 and J is TRBJ1-1; perhaps TRBD1 as D (6 bases). The CDR3 runs 13 residues. V lost 6 bases to trimming and J lost 0 bases, with 8 bases between them. Germline V gene data show CDR1 as LNHDA and CDR2 as SQIVND (reference sequence). CDR3 DNA sequence: TGTGCCAGTAGGGACAGAGTGAACACTGAAGCTTTCTTT. This gives the protein CASRDRVNTEAFF.

The chain joins TRBV6-8 to TRBJ2-7; possible D gene TRBD2, 6 bases. The CDR3 consists of 15 residues. CDR1 and CDR2 (germline): MNHGY, SAAAGT. V gave up 4 bases and J gave up 4 bases, with 17 bases separating them. The CDR3 DNA reads TGTGCCAGCAGTTTAGGAGCGGGTCGCTCGTACGAGCAGTACTTC. It translates to CASSLGAGRSYEQYF.

This clone was counted many times. The chain is built from TRBV11-3 and TRBJ2-7; 8 bases line up with TRBD1. The germline V gene encodes CDR1 SGHNT and CDR2 YENEEA. Trimming at V came to 1 base and at J to 2 bases, leaving 1 base not matched to a gene. The CDR3 spans 14 residues. The CDR3: CASSLGTGPYEQYF. CDR3 nucleotides: TGTGCCAGCAGCTTAGGGACAGGGCCCTACGAGCAGTACTTC.

CDR3 sequence reads: CASSLVSSGIGEQFF. CDR3 nucleotide sequence: TGTGCCAGCAGCTTAGTGTCTAGCGGGATTGGTGAGCAGTTCTTC. The rearrangement joins TRBV7-2 to TRBJ2-1; TRBD2 aligns across 9 bases. The germline gives CDR1 SGHTA, CDR2 FQGNSA. The CDR3 covers 15 residues. Unmatched junction bases numbered 7, after V lost 1 base and J lost 9 bases.

The gene calls are TRBV5-5 and TRBJ1-1; a weak D match, TRBD1 (6 bases). Trimming removed 4 bases from V and 1 base from J, with 14 bases in between. The CDR3 is 15 residues long. Germline lookup yields CDR1 SGHKS and CDR2 YYEKEE (reference sequence). In DNA form, the CDR3 reads TGTGCCAGCAGCCCACGGAGACAGGCGAACACTGAAGCTTTCTTT. Translating it yields CASSPRRQANTEAFF.

The rearrangement joins TRBV7-8 to TRBJ1-6; D is perhaps TRBD1 (5 bases). Trimming cost V 3 bases and J 6 bases, with 15 bases left between them. The CDR3 runs 16 residues. Germline CDR1 reads SGHVS; CDR2 reads FQNEAQ. The CDR3 loop is CASSLGGGPFNSPLHF. As DNA, the CDR3 is TGTGCCAGCAGCTTGGGGGGGGGACCTTTTAATTCACCCCTCCACTTT.

This clone turned up a few times. This chain uses TRBV18 with TRBJ1-2; D is perhaps TRBD1 (6 bases). V was shortened by 5 bases and J by 2 bases, with 9 bases between the two germline ends. This CDR3 contains 13 residues. CDR1 is KGHSH, CDR2 LQKENI, per germline. CDR3 nucleotides: TGTGCCAGCTCAAAGCAGGGGAACTATGGCTACACCTTC. This encodes CASSKQGNYGYTF.

This chain links TRBV2 with TRBJ2-3; 10 nucleotides line up with TRBD2. CDR3 length equals 14 residues. Germline V gene sequence: CDR1 SNHLY, CDR2 FYNNEI. Unmatched junction bases numbered 3, after V lost 7 bases and J lost 2 bases. The CDR3 nucleotides read TGTGCCAGCATGCTAGCGGGAGACACAGATACGCAGTATTTT. Encoded protein: CASMLAGDTDTQYF.

The genes are TRBV13 and TRBJ2-1; D is possibly TRBD1 (6 bases). This CDR3 spans 15 amino acids. Looked up from germline, CDR1 is PRHDT and CDR2 is FYEKMQ (reference sequence). V lost 4 bases and J lost 6, with 16 bases in between. CDR3 coding DNA: TGTGCCAGCAGCTACCTCCCCGGACAGACCAATGAGCAGTTCTTC. This codes for CASSYLPGQTNEQFF.

The rearrangement joins TRBV11-2 to TRBJ2-5; 10 nucleotides match TRBD2. The CDR3 runs to 14 residues. Germline CDR1 and CDR2: SGHAT and FQNNGV. V lost 4 bases and J lost 5; bases outside the gene matches: 4. This chain's CDR3 is CASSSTGLAETQYF. The CDR3 DNA is TGTGCCAGCAGCTCCACGGGACTAGCGGAGACCCAGTACTTC.